What follows is one TCR beta chain and its context. The sample comes from a study of T cell changes during pregnancy in multiple sclerosis. Measured with immunoSEQ multiplex PCR; TCRdb has only the in-frame clones, and not every one. Of under 85,000 clones listed, roughly 94% are singletons. The germline V gene has CDR1 LNHDA and CDR2 SQIVND (reference sequence). This CDR3 contains 15 residues. Trimming at V came to 1 base and at J to 5 bases, leaving 5 bases not matched to a gene. This clonotype was sampled from a female donor with multiple sclerosis, enrolled in a pregnancy study. The rearrangement joins TRBV19 to TRBJ2-7; 10 bases align to TRBD1. This specimen was peripheral blood, taken in the third trimester of pregnancy. The chain's CDR3 is CASSIVGTGADEQYF. CDR3 nucleotides: TGTGCCAGTAGTATAGTAGGGACAGGGGCGGACGAGCAGTACTTC.